This is a list of T cell receptor beta chains from one sample in a study of beta chain features in type 1 diabetes. The method was immunoSEQ multiplex PCR; TCRdb's version includes in-frame clones alone and lacks a portion of them. Here the sample spans over 120,000 clones, about 10% being singletons. The specimen was central memory CD4+ T cells from blood. These receptors all stem from a man between 18 and 35 years old in good health. Each CDR3 is given with its conserved first and last residue. D genes are given only for firm matches. A row's size may be missing; if present it is once, few, many or a size class.

CDR3 DNA	CDR3 protein	V gene	clone size	D gene	J gene
TGTGCCAGCAGCCCCGGACAGGGTGATCAGCCCCAGCATTTT	CASSPGQGDQPQHF	TRBV7-8	NA	TRBD1	TRBJ1-5
TGCAGCGTTGAATCTGGACTCATGAACACTGAAGCTTTCTTT	CSVESGLMNTEAFF	TRBV29-1	many	NA	TRBJ1-1
TGTGCCAGCAGCCCCAATTGGGGGATAGCGGGGAACTCCTACGAGCAGTACTTC	CASSPNWGIAGNSYEQYF	TRBV11-1	few	TRBD2	TRBJ2-7
TGTGCCAGCAGCATTAGCGGGGCCACAGATACGCAGTATTTT	CASSISGATDTQYF	TRBV7-9	many	TRBD2	TRBJ2-3
TGTGCCAGTAGGGGGACAGGGAAAGCTCCCTACGAGCAGTACTTC	CASRGTGKAPYEQYF	TRBV19	few	TRBD1	TRBJ2-7
TGTGCTAGTGGTTTGGTACTTGATGGGCAGGTGAACTACAATGAGCAGTTCTTC	CASGLVLDGQVNYNEQFF	TRBV12-5	few	NA	TRBJ2-1
TGTGCCAGCAGCTTGCTGGACAGGGACACCGGGGAGCTGTTTTTT	CASSLLDRDTGELFF	TRBV5-6	few	TRBD1	TRBJ2-2
TGTGCCAGCAGCAAAGGGACAGGAATCTCTGGAAACACCATATATTTT	CASSKGTGISGNTIYF	TRBV9	NA	TRBD1	TRBJ1-3
TGTGCCAGCAGCTTGGGGACTTACAATGAGCAGTTCTTC	CASSLGTYNEQFF	TRBV11-1	few	NA	TRBJ2-1
TGCGCCAGCAGTACCGGGAGGCAGAAGAGAGCTTTCTTT	CASSTGRQKRAFF	TRBV10-2	few	NA	TRBJ1-1
TGTGCCACCAGCAGAGGGGACTCCGTTGATAATCAGCCCCAGCATTTT	CATSRGDSVDNQPQHF	TRBV15	NA	NA	TRBJ1-5
TGTGCCAGCAGCCCCGCAGGGCTTAGCAATCAGCCCCAGCATTTT	CASSPAGLSNQPQHF	TRBV6-6	few	NA	TRBJ1-5
TGTGCCAGCCGGGACAGACTGGTTGGCACCGGGGAGCTGTTTTTT	CASRDRLVGTGELFF	TRBV4-2	NA	TRBD1	TRBJ2-2
TGTGCCAGCACCCCTTCCAGGGGGCTTCAGCCCCAGCATTTT	CASTPSRGLQPQHF	TRBV28	NA	TRBD1	TRBJ1-5
TGTGCCAGCAGGCCGGGACTAGCGGGGGGGCACGAGCAGTACTTC	CASRPGLAGGHEQYF	TRBV5-4	few	TRBD2	TRBJ2-7
TGTGCCAGCAGCCAGCTCGGGCGGGGGGGCACAGATACGCAGTATTTT	CASSQLGRGGTDTQYF	TRBV5-4	NA	TRBD2	TRBJ2-3
TGTGCCAGCAGTGTAGAAGAGACCCAGTACTTC	CASSVEETQYF	TRBV28	many	NA	TRBJ2-5
TGTGCCAGCAGCCAAGAGCCCTCTGGGGCCAACGTCCTGACTTTC	CASSQEPSGANVLTF	TRBV5-4	few	NA	TRBJ2-6
TGTGCCGCCCGACAGGGGGGTTATAATTCACCCCTCCACTTT	CAARQGGYNSPLHF	TRBV30	NA	TRBD1	TRBJ1-6
TGTGCCAGCAGTAACCAGGAGGCAGATACGCAGTATTTT	CASSNQEADTQYF	TRBV2	NA	NA	TRBJ2-3
TGTGCCAGCACTGGAGCAGGGTGGGCCGGGGAGCTGTTTTTT	CASTGAGWAGELFF	TRBV14	NA	NA	TRBJ2-2
TGTGCCAGCAGCCAGACTAGCTCCCACAATGAGCAGTTCTTC	CASSQTSSHNEQFF	TRBV7-9	once	TRBD2	TRBJ2-1
TGTGCCAGCAGCGAACAAGACAGATTTAATTCACCCCTCCACTTT	CASSEQDRFNSPLHF	TRBV6-1	few	NA	TRBJ1-6
TGTGCCTGGAGCGCCGGACTGAGCACAGATACGCAGTATTTT	CAWSAGLSTDTQYF	TRBV30	few	NA	TRBJ2-3
TGTGCCAGCAGCTTGGGAATGGGTACTGGGCGAGAGACCCAGTACTTC	CASSLGMGTGRETQYF	TRBV5-5	few	NA	TRBJ2-5
TGTGCCAGCAGCTTAGAGTCTGGGGCGGGGGGGTACAATGAGCAGTTCTTC	CASSLESGAGGYNEQFF	TRBV7-3	NA	TRBD2	TRBJ2-1
TGTGCCAGCAGCTCCGGACAGGGGGCCGTGGAGACCCAGTACTTC	CASSSGQGAVETQYF	TRBV7-7	NA	TRBD1	TRBJ2-5
TGCAGTGCTAAGACAGGGTACGAGCAGTACTTC	CSAKTGYEQYF	TRBV20-1	few	TRBD1	TRBJ2-7
TGTGCCATCAGTGAGCCAGGGACAGGGGTTGATCCTGGGGCCAACGTCCTGACTTTC	CAISEPGTGVDPGANVLTF	TRBV10-3	few	TRBD1	TRBJ2-6
TGCAGCGTCCCCAACCCTGGGGCCAGTCAGCCCCAGCATTTT	CSVPNPGASQPQHF	TRBV29-1	few	NA	TRBJ1-5
TGTGCCAGCTCACCGGACAGGGATGGCTACACCTTC	CASSPDRDGYTF	TRBV18	few	TRBD1	TRBJ1-2
TGTGCCAGCAGCAGCCGTGAAGGGGGCTTCGAGCAGTACTTC	CASSSREGGFEQYF	TRBV13	few	TRBD1	TRBJ2-7
TGCGCCAGCAGCTTGGACAGATACGAGCAGTACTTC	CASSLDRYEQYF	TRBV5-1	few	NA	TRBJ2-7
TGTGCCACCAGCGGAATTTATATGGGACAGGGAGGGGGCTACACCTTC	CATSGIYMGQGGGYTF	TRBV15	few	TRBD1	TRBJ1-2
TGCGCCAGCAGCCACGATGGACTAGCGGGGGAGACCCAGTACTTC	CASSHDGLAGETQYF	TRBV4-3	few	TRBD2	TRBJ2-5
TGTGCCAGCAGTGCTAGCGGAAGCTCCTACGAGCAGTACTTC	CASSASGSSYEQYF	TRBV6-5	few	TRBD2	TRBJ2-7
TGTGCCAGCTCACCACCGGGGGGGCCTGATACGCAGTATTTT	CASSPPGGPDTQYF	TRBV18	few	NA	TRBJ2-3
TGTGCCAGCAGTTACGGGGGGCCTCTTGTCGAGCAGTACTTC	CASSYGGPLVEQYF	TRBV28	many	NA	TRBJ2-7
TGCGCCAGCAGTTCCCGGGACAGGGGACGAGGCGGGGAGCTGTTTTTT	CASSSRDRGRGGELFF	TRBV23-1	few	TRBD1	TRBJ2-2
TGTGCCACGTTCAGGGATCTGGGGGCTTTCTTT	CATFRDLGAFF	TRBV6-6	few	NA	TRBJ1-1
TGTGCCAGCAGCCCATGGACAGGGACCCAAGAGACCCAGTACTTC	CASSPWTGTQETQYF	TRBV7-9	few	TRBD1	TRBJ2-5
TGCGCCAGCAGCCCGGGGGGTTCGGGAGAGACCCAGTACTTC	CASSPGGSGETQYF	TRBV5-1	NA	TRBD2	TRBJ2-5
TGTGCCAGCAGCTTAGAACAGTCCTCTGGAAACACCATATATTTT	CASSLEQSSGNTIYF	TRBV13	NA	NA	TRBJ1-3
TGTGCCAGTAGTATAGCAGGACTAGCGGGGGGGCTAGGTGCAACAGATACGCAGTATTTT	CASSIAGLAGGLGATDTQYF	TRBV19	NA	TRBD2	TRBJ2-3
TGTGCCTGGACTCCAGGGGACTCACCCCTCCACTTT	CAWTPGDSPLHF	TRBV30	NA	NA	TRBJ1-6
TGTGCCAGCAGTTTAACAGTCTCAGGGGGCTACACCTTC	CASSLTVSGGYTF	TRBV27	few	NA	TRBJ1-2
TGTGCCAGCAGCTTGGTAACAGGGACCGGGGAGCTGTTTTTT	CASSLVTGTGELFF	TRBV7-2	NA	NA	TRBJ2-2
TGTGCCATCAGTGAGTCGCTAGGGGGCGCCTATGGCTACACCTTC	CAISESLGGAYGYTF	TRBV10-3	few	TRBD1	TRBJ1-2
TGCGCCAGCAGCCAAGAGGGGCAGGGGGGAAACATTCAGTACTTC	CASSQEGQGGNIQYF	TRBV4-3	few	NA	TRBJ2-4
TGTGCCATCAGTCCGATCGACAGGGAAGGGTACGGCTACACCTTC	CAISPIDREGYGYTF	TRBV10-3	few	TRBD1	TRBJ1-2
TGTGCCAGCAGCCCCCGGACTAACACTGACTACAATGAGCAGTTCTTC	CASSPRTNTDYNEQFF	TRBV5-8	NA	NA	TRBJ2-1
TGTGCCAGCAGCCCGTGGGGGGGTTCCTACGAGCAGTACTTC	CASSPWGGSYEQYF	TRBV7-9	NA	TRBD2	TRBJ2-7
TGTGCCAGCAGTTTAACAGGGTCTGGCTACACCTTC	CASSLTGSGYTF	TRBV28	few	NA	TRBJ1-2
TGTGCCTCAGACGGGAATAGCAATCAGCCCCAGCATTTT	CASDGNSNQPQHF	TRBV30	NA	NA	TRBJ1-5